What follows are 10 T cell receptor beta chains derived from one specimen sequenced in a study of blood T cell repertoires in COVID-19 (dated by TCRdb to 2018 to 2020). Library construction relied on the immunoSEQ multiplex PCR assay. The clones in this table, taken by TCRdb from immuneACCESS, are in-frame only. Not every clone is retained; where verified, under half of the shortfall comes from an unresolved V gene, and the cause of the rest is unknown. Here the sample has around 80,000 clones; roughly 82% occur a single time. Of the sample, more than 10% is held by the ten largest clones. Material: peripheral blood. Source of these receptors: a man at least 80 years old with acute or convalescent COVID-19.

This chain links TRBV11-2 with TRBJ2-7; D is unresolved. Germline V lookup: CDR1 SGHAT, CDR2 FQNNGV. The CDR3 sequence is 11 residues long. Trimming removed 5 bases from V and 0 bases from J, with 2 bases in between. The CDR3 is CASSHSYEQYF. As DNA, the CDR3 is TGTGCCAGCAGCCACTCCTACGAGCAGTACTTC. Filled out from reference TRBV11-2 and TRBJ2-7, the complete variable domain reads EAGVAQSPRYKIIEKRQSVAFWCNPISGHATLYWYQQILGQGPKLLIQFQNNGVVDDSQLPKDRFSAERLKGVDSTLKIQPAKLEDSAVYLCASSHSYEQYFGPGTRLTVT.

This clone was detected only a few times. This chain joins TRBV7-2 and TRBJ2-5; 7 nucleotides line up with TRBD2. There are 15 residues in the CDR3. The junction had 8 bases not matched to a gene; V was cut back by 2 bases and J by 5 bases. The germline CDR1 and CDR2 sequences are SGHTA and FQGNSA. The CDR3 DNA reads TGTGCCAGCAGCTTACAGCGGGGTACGGGGGAGACCCAGTACTTC. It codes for CASSLQRGTGETQYF.

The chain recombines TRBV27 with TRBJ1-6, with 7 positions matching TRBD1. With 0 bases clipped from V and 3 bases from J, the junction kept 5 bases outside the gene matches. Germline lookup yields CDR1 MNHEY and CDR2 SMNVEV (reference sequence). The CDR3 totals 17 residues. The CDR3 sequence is CASSLSPRTGYNSPLHF. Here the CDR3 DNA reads TGTGCCAGCAGTTTATCACCTCGGACAGGCTATAATTCACCCCTCCACTTT.

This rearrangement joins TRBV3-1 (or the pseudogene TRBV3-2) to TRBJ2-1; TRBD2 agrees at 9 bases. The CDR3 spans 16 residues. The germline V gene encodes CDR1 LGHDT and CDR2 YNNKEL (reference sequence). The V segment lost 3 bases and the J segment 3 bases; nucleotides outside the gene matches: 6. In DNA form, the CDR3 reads TGTGCCAGCAGCCACACCGGGACTAGCTTCTACAATGAGCAGTTCTTC. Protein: CASSHTGTSFYNEQFF.

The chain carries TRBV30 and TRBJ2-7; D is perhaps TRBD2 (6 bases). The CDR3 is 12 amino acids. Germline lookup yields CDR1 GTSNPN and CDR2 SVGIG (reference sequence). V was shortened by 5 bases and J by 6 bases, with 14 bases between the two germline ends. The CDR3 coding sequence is TGTGCCTGGGAGGGGACTCCTGGCGAGCAGTACTTC. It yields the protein CAWEGTPGEQYF. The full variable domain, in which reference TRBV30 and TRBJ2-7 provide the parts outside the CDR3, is SQTIHQWPATLVQPVGSPLSLECTVEGTSNPNLYWYRQAAGRGLQLLFYSVGIGQISSEVPQNLSASRPQDRQFILSSKKLLLSDSGFYLCAWEGTPGEQYFGPGTRLTVT.

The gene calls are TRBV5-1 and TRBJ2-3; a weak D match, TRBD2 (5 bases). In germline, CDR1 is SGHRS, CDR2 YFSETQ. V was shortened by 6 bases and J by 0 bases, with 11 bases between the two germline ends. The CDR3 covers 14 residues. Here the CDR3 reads CASTPSGSTDTQYF. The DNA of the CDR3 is TGCGCCAGCACCCCCAGCGGTAGCACAGATACGCAGTATTTT.

CDR3 in DNA: TGCGCCAGCAGTCTCCACAATGAGCAGTTCTTC. Encoded protein: CASSLHNEQFF. The gene calls are TRBV5-1 and TRBJ2-1, with unresolved D. V was clipped by 5 bases and J by 5 bases, with 5 bases between them. Germline V gene data show CDR1 as SGHRS and CDR2 as YFSETQ. The CDR3 consists of 11 residues.

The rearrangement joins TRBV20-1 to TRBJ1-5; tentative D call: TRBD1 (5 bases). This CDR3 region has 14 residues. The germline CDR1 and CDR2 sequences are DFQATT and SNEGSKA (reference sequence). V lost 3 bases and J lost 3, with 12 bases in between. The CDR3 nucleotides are TGCAGTGCTAGTGAATTGGGGCTCAATCAGCCCCAGCATTTT. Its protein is CSASELGLNQPQHF.

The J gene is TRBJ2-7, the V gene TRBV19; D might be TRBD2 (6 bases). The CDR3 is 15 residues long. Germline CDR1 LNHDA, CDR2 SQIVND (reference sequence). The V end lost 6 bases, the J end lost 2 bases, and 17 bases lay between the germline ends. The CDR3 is CASRPQGGSTYEQYF. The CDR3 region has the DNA TGTGCCAGTAGACCGCAGGGAGGTTCCACCTACGAGCAGTACTTC.

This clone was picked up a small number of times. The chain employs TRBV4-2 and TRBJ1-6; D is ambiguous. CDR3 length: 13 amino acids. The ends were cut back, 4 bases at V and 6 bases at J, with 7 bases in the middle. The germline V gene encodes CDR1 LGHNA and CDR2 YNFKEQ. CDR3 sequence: CASSLGSNSPLHF. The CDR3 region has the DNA TGTGCCAGCAGCCTGGGCTCTAATTCACCCCTCCACTTT.